This TCR beta chain was sequenced in a study of early T cells in non-severe SARS-CoV-2 infection. Study context: Sequenced bulk RNA came from whole blood that was unsorted, and chains were unpaired.

The germline V gene encodes CDR1 LNHDA and CDR2 SQIVND (reference sequence). The CDR3 runs to 15 residues. V shed 5 bases and J 7 bases; nucleotides not matched to a gene: 6. TCRdb reprocessed the 5' RACE reads via MiXCR and lists one record per CDR3 protein. The profile shows 20,000 to 25,000 distinct CDR3 sequences, under 5.5% of them singletons. With respect to this clonotype: Its antigen remains unidentified.

Study-level results: The study's VDJdb matching favored anti-spike CD8 responses and missed private and CD4 specificities.

The V call is TRBV19, the J call TRBJ2-2; 11 nucleotides line up with TRBD1. Source material: whole blood. This TCR came from an adult who was a healthcare worker with PCR-confirmed SARS-CoV-2 infection or an uninfected control (not recorded which). CDR3 sequence (DNA): TGTGCCAGTAGTCGGACAGGGGGCCGTAGCGGGGAGCTGTTTTTT. This encodes CASSRTGGRSGELFF.